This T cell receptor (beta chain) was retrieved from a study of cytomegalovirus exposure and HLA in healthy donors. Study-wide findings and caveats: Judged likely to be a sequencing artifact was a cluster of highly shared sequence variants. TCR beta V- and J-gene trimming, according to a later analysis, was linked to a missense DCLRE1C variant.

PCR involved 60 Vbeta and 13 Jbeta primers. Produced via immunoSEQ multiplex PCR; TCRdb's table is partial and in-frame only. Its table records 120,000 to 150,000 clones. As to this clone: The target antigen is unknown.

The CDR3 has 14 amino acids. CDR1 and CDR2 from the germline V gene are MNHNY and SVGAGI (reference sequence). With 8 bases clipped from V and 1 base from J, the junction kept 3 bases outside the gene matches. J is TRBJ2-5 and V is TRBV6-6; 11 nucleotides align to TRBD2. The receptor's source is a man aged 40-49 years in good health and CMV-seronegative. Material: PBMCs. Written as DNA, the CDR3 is TGTGCCAGCGGTAGCGGGGGGGTCCAAGAGACCCAGTACTTC. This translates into CASGSGGVQETQYF.